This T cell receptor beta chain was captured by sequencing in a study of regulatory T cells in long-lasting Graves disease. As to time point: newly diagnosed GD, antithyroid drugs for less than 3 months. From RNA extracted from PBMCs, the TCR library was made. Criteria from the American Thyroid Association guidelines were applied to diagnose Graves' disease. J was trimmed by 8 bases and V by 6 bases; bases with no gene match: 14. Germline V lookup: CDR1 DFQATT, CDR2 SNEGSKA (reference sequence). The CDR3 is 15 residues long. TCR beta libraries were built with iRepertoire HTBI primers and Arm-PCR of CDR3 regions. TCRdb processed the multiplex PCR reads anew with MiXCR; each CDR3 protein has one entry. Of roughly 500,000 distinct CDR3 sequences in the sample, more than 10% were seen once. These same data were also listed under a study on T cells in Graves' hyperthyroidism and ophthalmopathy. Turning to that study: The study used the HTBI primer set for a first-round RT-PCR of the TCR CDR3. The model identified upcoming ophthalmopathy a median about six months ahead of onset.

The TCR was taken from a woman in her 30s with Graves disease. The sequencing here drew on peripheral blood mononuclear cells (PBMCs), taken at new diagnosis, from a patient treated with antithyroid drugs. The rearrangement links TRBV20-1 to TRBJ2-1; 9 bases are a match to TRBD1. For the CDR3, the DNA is TGCAGTGCCAGGTCTAGACTGGGACAGGGTTATGAGCAGTTCTTC. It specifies CSARSRLGQGYEQFF.